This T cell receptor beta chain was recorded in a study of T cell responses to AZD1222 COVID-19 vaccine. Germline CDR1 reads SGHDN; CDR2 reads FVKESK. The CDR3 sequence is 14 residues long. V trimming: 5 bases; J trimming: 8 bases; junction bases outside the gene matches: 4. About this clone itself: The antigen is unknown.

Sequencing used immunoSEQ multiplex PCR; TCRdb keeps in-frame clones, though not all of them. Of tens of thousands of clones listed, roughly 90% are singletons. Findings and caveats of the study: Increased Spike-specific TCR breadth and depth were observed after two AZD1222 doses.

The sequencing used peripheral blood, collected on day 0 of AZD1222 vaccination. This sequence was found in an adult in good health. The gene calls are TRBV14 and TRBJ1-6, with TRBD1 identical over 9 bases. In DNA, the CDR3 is TGTGCCAGCAGCGTCCGGGACAGGGATTCACCCCTCCACTTT. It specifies CASSVRDRDSPLHF.